Listed below are T cell receptor beta chains from one sample, sequenced in a study of cytomegalovirus exposure and HLA in healthy donors. Sequencing was performed with immunoSEQ multiplex PCR; in TCRdb, only in-frame clones are kept and a portion is missing. The repertoire includes around 150,000 clones, roughly 90% of them detected once, and around 2.4% sits in the top ten. Specimen: PBMCs. The receptors derive from a woman under 30 in good health and CMV-seronegative. Both conserved end residues are part of each CDR3. Fields, in order: V gene, clone size, D gene, J gene, CDR3 protein, CDR3 DNA. The D gene is left open where the match is weak. The listing skips clone size in some rows; elsewhere it reads once, few, many or a size class.

v_gene: TRBV27; abundance: .; d_gene: .; j_gene: TRBJ1-4; CDR3aa: CASSLRGGGEKLFF; CDR3nt: TGTGCCAGCAGTCTCAGGGGAGGGGGTGAAAAACTGTTTTTT
v_gene: TRBV2; abundance: .; d_gene: .; j_gene: TRBJ1-1; CDR3aa: CASSGARKAFF; CDR3nt: TGTGCCAGCAGTGGGGCACGGAAAGCTTTCTTT
v_gene: TRBV4-1; abundance: .; d_gene: TRBD1; j_gene: TRBJ2-7; CDR3aa: CASSQVPGQPYEQYF; CDR3nt: TGCGCCAGCAGCCAGGTACCGGGACAGCCCTACGAGCAGTACTTC
v_gene: TRBV6-1; abundance: .; d_gene: .; j_gene: TRBJ1-2; CDR3aa: CASSDPHRNGYTF; CDR3nt: TGTGCCAGCAGTGACCCACACAGAAATGGCTACACCTTC
v_gene: TRBV6-1; abundance: .; d_gene: .; j_gene: TRBJ1-2; CDR3aa: CASSEGTVIYGYTF; CDR3nt: TGTGCCAGCAGTGAAGGGACAGTTATTTATGGCTACACCTTC
v_gene: TRBV6-4; abundance: .; d_gene: .; j_gene: TRBJ2-1; CDR3aa: CASSSYAGSGDGEQFF; CDR3nt: TGTGCCAGCAGTTCGTACGCCGGGTCAGGGGACGGTGAGCAGTTCTTC
v_gene: TRBV14; abundance: .; d_gene: TRBD1; j_gene: TRBJ1-1; CDR3aa: CASSQVRGGGIAFF; CDR3nt: TGTGCCAGCAGCCAAGTAAGAGGGGGCGGGATTGCTTTCTTT
v_gene: TRBV27; abundance: .; d_gene: .; j_gene: TRBJ2-7; CDR3aa: CASSLNSLESSYEQYF; CDR3nt: TGTGCCAGCAGTTTAAACAGCCTTGAAAGCTCCTACGAGCAGTACTTC
v_gene: TRBV9; abundance: .; d_gene: .; j_gene: TRBJ1-2; CDR3aa: CASSPEETVFYGYTF; CDR3nt: TGTGCCAGCAGCCCCGAGGAGACAGTCTTCTATGGCTACACCTTC
v_gene: TRBV1; abundance: .; d_gene: .; j_gene: TRBJ2-2; CDR3aa: CTSSPYGTSGNTGELFF; CDR3nt: TGCACCAGCAGCCCCTACGGGACTAGCGGGAACACCGGGGAGCTGTTTTTT
v_gene: TRBV2; abundance: once; d_gene: TRBD1; j_gene: TRBJ1-2; CDR3aa: CASSSGTGEAGYGYTF; CDR3nt: TGTGCCAGCAGTTCCGGGACAGGGGAAGCAGGCTATGGCTACACCTTC
v_gene: TRBV9; abundance: .; d_gene: TRBD2; j_gene: TRBJ2-7; CDR3aa: CASSARGVSYEQYF; CDR3nt: TGTGCCAGCAGCGCTCGGGGGGTCTCCTACGAGCAGTACTTC
v_gene: TRBV6-1; abundance: .; d_gene: .; j_gene: TRBJ1-5; CDR3aa: CASNRQTNQPQHF; CDR3nt: TGTGCCAGCAACCGACAGACAAATCAGCCCCAGCATTTT
v_gene: TRBV7-2; abundance: .; d_gene: TRBD1; j_gene: TRBJ2-7; CDR3aa: CASSLIGGAAYEQYF; CDR3nt: TGTGCCAGCAGCTTAATAGGGGGCGCCGCATACGAGCAGTACTTC
v_gene: TRBV6-4; abundance: medium-sized; d_gene: TRBD1; j_gene: TRBJ2-1; CDR3aa: CASSDGQGYNEQFF; CDR3nt: TGTGCCAGCAGTGACGGACAGGGGTACAATGAGCAGTTCTTC
v_gene: TRBV5-1; abundance: once; d_gene: .; j_gene: TRBJ2-5; CDR3aa: CASSATGLQETQYF; CDR3nt: TGCGCCAGCAGCGCAACGGGACTCCAAGAGACCCAGTACTTC
v_gene: TRBV11-2; abundance: .; d_gene: .; j_gene: TRBJ2-5; CDR3aa: CASSLEQAGIKVSQYF; CDR3nt: TGTGCCAGCAGCTTGGAACAGGCCGGTATAAAAGTGAGCCAGTACTTC
v_gene: TRBV7-3; abundance: .; d_gene: .; j_gene: TRBJ1-1; CDR3aa: CASSTGNTEAFF; CDR3nt: TGTGCCAGCAGTACAGGGAACACTGAAGCTTTCTTT
v_gene: TRBV19; abundance: .; d_gene: .; j_gene: TRBJ2-3; CDR3aa: CASRKASTDTQYF; CDR3nt: TGTGCCAGTAGGAAAGCTAGCACAGATACGCAGTATTTT
v_gene: TRBV11-2; abundance: .; d_gene: .; j_gene: TRBJ1-1; CDR3aa: CASSWGVEAFF; CDR3nt: TGTGCCAGCAGTTGGGGAGTTGAAGCTTTCTTT
v_gene: TRBV18; abundance: .; d_gene: .; j_gene: TRBJ2-5; CDR3aa: CASSPAGSAETQYF; CDR3nt: TGTGCCAGCTCACCAGCAGGGTCAGCAGAGACCCAGTACTTC
v_gene: TRBV29-1; abundance: .; d_gene: TRBD2; j_gene: TRBJ2-1; CDR3aa: CSGLSGGLYNEQFF; CDR3nt: TGCAGCGGCCTCAGCGGGGGACTCTACAATGAGCAGTTCTTC
v_gene: TRBV5-5; abundance: once; d_gene: TRBD1; j_gene: TRBJ2-1; CDR3aa: CASSLQQGYNEQFF; CDR3nt: TGTGCCAGCAGCCTCCAACAGGGGTACAATGAGCAGTTCTTC
v_gene: TRBV4-2; abundance: .; d_gene: .; j_gene: TRBJ2-7; CDR3aa: CASSQRDAGAPSYEQYF; CDR3nt: TGTGCCAGCAGCCAACGGGACGCGGGGGCCCCGTCCTACGAGCAGTACTTC
v_gene: TRBV9; abundance: .; d_gene: .; j_gene: TRBJ2-1; CDR3aa: CASSVRTAVWDEQFF; CDR3nt: TGTGCCAGCAGCGTAAGGACAGCGGTCTGGGATGAGCAGTTCTTC